The entry that follows covers one T cell receptor beta chain sequence. Stated time point: patch test 1, 2 weeks after DPC sensitization. Treatment noted: therapeutic diphenylcyclopropenone sensitization with weekly scalp DPC. MiXCR was run by TCRdb on the RACE reads, yielding one entry per CDR3 protein. The table records 65,000 to 95,000 distinct CDR3 sequences, 12% of them present only once. This sample is part of a study of human T cells and chemical hapten exposure. The germline V gene encodes CDR1 ENHRY and CDR2 SYGVKD. Trimming pared 8 bases from V and 1 base from J, leaving 6 bases between. There are 12 residues in the CDR3.

The TCR sequence derives from a woman aged 55-69 years with alopecia areata. Some clones in this sample may be carry-over from other donors' samples. The chain employs TRBV10-3 and TRBJ1-3; possibly TRBD1 for D (5 bases). The sample in question was whole blood, obtained in connection with sensitization to the hapten diphenylcyclopropenone (DPC). DNA for the CDR3: TGTGCCATCCAGGGTTCTGGAAACACCATATATTTT. Translated: CAIQGSGNTIYF.